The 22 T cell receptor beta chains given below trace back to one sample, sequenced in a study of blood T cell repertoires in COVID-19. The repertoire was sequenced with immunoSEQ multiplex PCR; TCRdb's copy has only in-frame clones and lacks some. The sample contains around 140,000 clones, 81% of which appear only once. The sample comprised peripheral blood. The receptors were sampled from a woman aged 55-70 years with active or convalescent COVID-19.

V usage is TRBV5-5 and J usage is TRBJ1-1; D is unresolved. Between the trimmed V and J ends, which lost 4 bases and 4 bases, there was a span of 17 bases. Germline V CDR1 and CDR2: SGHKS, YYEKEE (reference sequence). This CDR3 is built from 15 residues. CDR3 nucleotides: TGTGCCAGCAGCCCGACGCCCGTACGGAGCACTGAAGCTTTCTTT. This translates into CASSPTPVRSTEAFF.

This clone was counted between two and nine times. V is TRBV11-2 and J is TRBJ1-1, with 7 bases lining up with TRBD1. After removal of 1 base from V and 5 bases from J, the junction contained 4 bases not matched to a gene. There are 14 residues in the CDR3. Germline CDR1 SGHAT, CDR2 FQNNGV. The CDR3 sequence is CASSLVQGVTEAFF. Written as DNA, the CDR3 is TGTGCCAGCAGCTTAGTTCAGGGGGTTACTGAAGCTTTCTTT.

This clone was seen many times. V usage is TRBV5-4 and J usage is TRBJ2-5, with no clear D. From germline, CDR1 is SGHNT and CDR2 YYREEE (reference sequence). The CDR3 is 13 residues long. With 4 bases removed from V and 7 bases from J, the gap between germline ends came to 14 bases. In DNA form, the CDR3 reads TGTGCCAGCAGCGGAACGGGTTACGGGACCCAGTACTTC. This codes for CASSGTGYGTQYF. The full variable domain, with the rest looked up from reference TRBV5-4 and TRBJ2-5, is ETGVTQSPTHLIKTRGQQVTLRCSSQSGHNTVSWYQQALGQGPQFIFQYYREEENGRGNFPPRFSGLQFPNYSSELNVNALELDDSALYLCASSGTGYGTQYFGPGTRLLVL.

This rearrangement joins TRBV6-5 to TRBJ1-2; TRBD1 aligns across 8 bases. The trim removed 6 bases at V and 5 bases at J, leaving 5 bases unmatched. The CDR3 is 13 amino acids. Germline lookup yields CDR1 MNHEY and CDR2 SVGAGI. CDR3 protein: CASSLDREYGYTF. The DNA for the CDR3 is TGTGCCAGCAGCTTGGACAGGGAGTATGGCTACACCTTC.

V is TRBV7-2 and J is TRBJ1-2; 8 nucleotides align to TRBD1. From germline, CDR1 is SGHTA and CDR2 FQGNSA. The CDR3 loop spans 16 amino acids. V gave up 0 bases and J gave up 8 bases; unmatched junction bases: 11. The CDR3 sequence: CASSLATLGQGGGYTF. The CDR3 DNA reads TGTGCCAGCAGCTTAGCGACTCTAGGACAGGGAGGCGGCTACACCTTC. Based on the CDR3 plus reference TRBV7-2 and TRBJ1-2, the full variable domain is GAGVSQSPSNKVTEKGKDVELRCDPISGHTALYWYRQSLGQGLEFLIYFQGNSAPDKSGLPSDRFSAERTGGSVSTLTIQRTQQEDSAVYLCASSLATLGQGGGYTFGSGTRLTVV.

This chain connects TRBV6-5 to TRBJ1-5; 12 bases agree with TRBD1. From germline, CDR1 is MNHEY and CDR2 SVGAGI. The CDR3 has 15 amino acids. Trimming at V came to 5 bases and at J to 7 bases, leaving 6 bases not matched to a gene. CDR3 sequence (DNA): TGTGCCAGCAGTACGGGGACAGGGGGCGAACAGCCCCAGCATTTT. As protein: CASSTGTGGEQPQHF.

CDR3 loop: CAISTTDPYEQYF. The CDR3 DNA follows: TGTGCCATCAGTACGACAGACCCCTACGAGCAGTACTTC. The chain links TRBV10-3 to TRBJ2-7; D perhaps matches TRBD1 (5 bases). This CDR3 spans 13 amino acids. Germline loops: CDR1 ENHRY, CDR2 SYGVKD. The V and J ends lost 5 bases and 2 bases respectively, with 10 bases between them.

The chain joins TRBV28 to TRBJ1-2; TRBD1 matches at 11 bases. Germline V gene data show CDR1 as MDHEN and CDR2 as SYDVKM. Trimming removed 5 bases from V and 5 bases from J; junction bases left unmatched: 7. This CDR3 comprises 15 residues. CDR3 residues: CASSTRGQGAYGYTF. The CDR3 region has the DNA TGTGCCAGCAGTACGAGAGGACAGGGGGCATATGGCTACACCTTC.

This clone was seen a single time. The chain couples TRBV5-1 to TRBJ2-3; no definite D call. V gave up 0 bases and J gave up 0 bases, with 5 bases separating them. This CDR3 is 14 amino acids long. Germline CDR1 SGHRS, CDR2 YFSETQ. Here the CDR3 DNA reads TGCGCCAGCAGCTTGGGGCGGAGCACAGATACGCAGTATTTT. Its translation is CASSLGRSTDTQYF.

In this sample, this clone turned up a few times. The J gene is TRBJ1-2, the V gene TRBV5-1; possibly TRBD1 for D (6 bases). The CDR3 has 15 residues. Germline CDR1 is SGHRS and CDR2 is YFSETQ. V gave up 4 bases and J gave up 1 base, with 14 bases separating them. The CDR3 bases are TGCGCCAGCAGCCCCGGACAGCTGATTAACTATGGCTACACCTTC. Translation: CASSPGQLINYGYTF.

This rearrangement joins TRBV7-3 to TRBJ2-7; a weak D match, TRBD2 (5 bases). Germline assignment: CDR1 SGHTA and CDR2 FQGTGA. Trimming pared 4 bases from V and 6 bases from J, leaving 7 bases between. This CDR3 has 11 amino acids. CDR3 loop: CASSSGGEQYF. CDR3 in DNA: TGTGCCAGCAGCTCCGGAGGCGAGCAGTACTTC.

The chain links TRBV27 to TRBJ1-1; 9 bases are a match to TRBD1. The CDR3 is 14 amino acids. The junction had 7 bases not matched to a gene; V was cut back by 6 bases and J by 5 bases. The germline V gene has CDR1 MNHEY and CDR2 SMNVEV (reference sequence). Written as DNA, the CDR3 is TGTGCCAGCAGCCGGGACAGGGACCGGACTGAAGCTTTCTTT. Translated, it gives CASSRDRDRTEAFF.

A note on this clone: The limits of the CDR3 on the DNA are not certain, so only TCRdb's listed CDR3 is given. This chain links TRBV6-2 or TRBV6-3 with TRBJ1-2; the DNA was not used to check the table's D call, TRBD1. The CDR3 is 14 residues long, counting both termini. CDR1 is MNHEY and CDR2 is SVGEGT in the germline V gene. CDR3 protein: CASSSSGQIYGYTF.

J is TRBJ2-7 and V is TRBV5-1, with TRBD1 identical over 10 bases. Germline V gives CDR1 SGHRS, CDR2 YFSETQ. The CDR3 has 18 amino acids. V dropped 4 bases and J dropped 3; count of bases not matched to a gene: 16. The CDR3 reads CASSLRPFGTGEVYEQYV. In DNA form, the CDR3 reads TGCGCCAGCAGCCTCCGGCCATTCGGGACAGGGGAGGTCTACGAGCAGTACGTC.

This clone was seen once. CDR3 bases: TGTGCCAGCAGTGACCCAGACAGGGGGCCTGAGACCCAGTACTTC. Protein sequence: CASSDPDRGPETQYF. J is TRBJ2-5 and V is TRBV2; 10 bases are a match to TRBD1. This CDR3 is 15 amino acids long. Germline assignment: CDR1 SNHLY and CDR2 FYNNEI. The V and J ends lost 3 bases and 5 bases, in that order; junction bases with no gene match: 6. Combining the CDR3 with reference TRBV2 and TRBJ2-5 gives the whole variable domain EPEVTQTPSHQVTQMGQEVILRCVPISNHLYFYWYRQILGQKVEFLVSFYNNEISEKSEIFDDQFSVERPDGSNFTLKIRSTKLEDSAMYFCASSDPDRGPETQYFGPGTRLLVL.

This chain's CDR3 is CASSLSLGGSYEQYF. The CDR3 DNA reads TGTGCCAGCAGTTTAAGTCTCGGCGGGAGCTACGAGCAGTACTTC. J is TRBJ2-7 and V is TRBV27, with 7 positions matching TRBD2. Germline values: CDR1 MNHEY, CDR2 SMNVEV (reference sequence). Trimming cost V 2 bases and J 3 bases; bases outside gene matches: 7. This CDR3 comprises 15 residues.

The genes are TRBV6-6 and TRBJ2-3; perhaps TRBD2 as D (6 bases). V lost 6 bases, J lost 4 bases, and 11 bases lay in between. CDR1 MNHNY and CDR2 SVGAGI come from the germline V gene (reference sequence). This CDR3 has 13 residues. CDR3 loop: CASSHGGPDTQYF. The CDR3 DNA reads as TGTGCCAGCAGCCACGGGGGTCCAGATACGCAGTATTTT.

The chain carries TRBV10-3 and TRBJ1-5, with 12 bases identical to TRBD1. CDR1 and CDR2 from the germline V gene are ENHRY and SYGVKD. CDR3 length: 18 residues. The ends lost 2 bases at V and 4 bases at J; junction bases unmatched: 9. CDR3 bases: TGTGCCATCAGTGAGCCGGGACAGGGGGCGCTTCGGAATCAGCCCCAGCATTTT. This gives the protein CAISEPGQGALRNQPQHF.

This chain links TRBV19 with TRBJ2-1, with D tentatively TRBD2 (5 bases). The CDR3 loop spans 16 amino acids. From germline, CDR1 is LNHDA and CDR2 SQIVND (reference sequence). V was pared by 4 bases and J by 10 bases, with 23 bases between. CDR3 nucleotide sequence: TGTGCCAGTAGTACCCCCAGTGGACCAGGAGGACCGGAGCAGTTCTTC. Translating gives CASSTPSGPGGPEQFF.

As DNA, the CDR3 is TGTGCCAGCAGCATCGGACAGAATTCACCCCTCCACTTT. This codes for CASSIGQNSPLHF. The chain is built from TRBV11-2 and TRBJ1-6; weak D call: TRBD1 (6 bases). Trimming took off 5 bases at V and 7 bases at J, with 9 bases between the two ends. This CDR3 spans 13 amino acids. The germline gives CDR1 SGHAT, CDR2 FQNNGV.

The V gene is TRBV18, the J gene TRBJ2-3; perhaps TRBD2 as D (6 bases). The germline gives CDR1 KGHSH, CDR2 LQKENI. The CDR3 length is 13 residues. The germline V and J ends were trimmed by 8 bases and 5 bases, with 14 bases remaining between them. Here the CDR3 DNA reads TGTGCCAGCGCCGGGACTGCGATAGATACGCAGTATTTT. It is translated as CASAGTAIDTQYF.

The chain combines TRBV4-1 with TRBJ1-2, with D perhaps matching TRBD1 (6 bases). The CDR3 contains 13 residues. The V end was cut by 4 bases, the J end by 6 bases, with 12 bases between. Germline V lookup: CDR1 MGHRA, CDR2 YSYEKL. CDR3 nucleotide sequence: TGCGCCAGCAGCCCGGGACAATTAAATGGCTACACCTTC. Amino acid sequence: CASSPGQLNGYTF.